This T cell receptor beta chain was documented in a study of blood T cell repertoires in COVID-19. Study summary: Whether acute or convalescent, the COVID-19 samples came from the United States, Italy and Spain. Nucleic acid was either cDNA or gDNA, and it came from T cells, B-cell-depleted T cells, or PBMCs.

V dropped 7 bases and J dropped 6 bases, with 18 bases sitting between them. The CDR3 spans 13 residues. In germline, CDR1 is SQVTM, CDR2 ANQGSEA. TCRdb's table, derived via immunoSEQ multiplex PCR, lists solely in-frame clones and lacks some. The data contain about 100,000 clones, approximately 80% of them singletons. The sequenced material came from peripheral blood. This sequence was found in a man in his fifties with active or convalescent COVID-19. The V gene is TRBV29-1, the J gene TRBJ1-1, with a tentative D call TRBD1 (5 bases). DNA of the CDR3: TGCAGCGCGGCCGGGGGGGACCAAGCTGAAGCTTTCTTT. As protein: CSAAGGDQAEAFF.